This passage covers 15 T cell receptor beta chains from one sample sequenced in a study of pediatric ulcerative colitis. Sequencing was performed with immunoSEQ multiplex PCR; in TCRdb, only in-frame clones are kept and a portion is missing. The sample yields over 45,000 clones, 78% seen once. The rectum was sampled with one to two pinch biopsies at colonoscopy. The specimen sequenced was gut tissue. Receptors were obtained from a girl between 5 and 17 years old with moderate ulcerative colitis.

The chain is built from TRBV6-5 and TRBJ1-5; no firm D call. V was pared by 0 bases and J by 1 base, with 7 bases between. Germline lookup yields CDR1 MNHEY and CDR2 SVGAGI. This CDR3 has 15 residues. For the CDR3, the DNA is TGTGCCAGCAGTTACTCGGGAGGGAGCAATCAGCCCCAGCATTTT. Translating gives CASSYSGGSNQPQHF.

Regarding this clone: Other DNA variants within this sample encode the same CDR3. The J gene is TRBJ1-2, the V gene TRBV9, with D tentatively TRBD1 (5 bases). The length of the CDR3 is 15 residues. Germline CDR1 reads SGDLS; CDR2 reads YYNGEE. Trimming took 4 bases from V and 3 from J, leaving 16 bases between them. The CDR3 reads CASSLRWGGDYGYTF. The CDR3 region has the DNA TGTGCCAGCAGCCTTAGGTGGGGGGGTGACTATGGCTACACCTTC.

This clone was observed a few times. The chain couples TRBV9 to TRBJ1-5; no clear D. CDR3 length: 14 amino acids. Trimming removed 7 bases from V and 5 bases from J, with 16 bases in between. CDR1 and CDR2 from the germline V gene are SGDLS and YYNGEE. The CDR3 region has the DNA TGTGCCAGCGGAGGACCAGCTGGGGATCAGCCCCAGCATTTT. Its protein is CASGGPAGDQPQHF.

CDR3 sequence: CASRTLLANPHEQYF. DNA for the CDR3: TGTGCCAGCAGAACCCTACTAGCGAACCCGCACGAGCAGTACTTC. The chain joins TRBV27 to TRBJ2-7; 7 bases map to TRBD2. Germline assignment: CDR1 MNHEY and CDR2 SMNVEV (reference sequence). The CDR3 has 15 residues. V was pared by 6 bases and J by 5 bases, with 13 bases of the junction left unmatched.

The rearrangement uses TRBV7-9 and TRBJ1-3; D remains ambiguous. V was trimmed by 5 bases and J by 2 bases, leaving 13 bases between them. Germline CDR1 SEHNR, CDR2 FQNEAQ (reference sequence). The CDR3 extends over 15 amino acids. CDR3 loop: CASSPTGEAGNTIYF. The CDR3, as DNA: TGTGCCAGCAGCCCCACCGGGGAGGCTGGAAACACCATATATTTT.

The chain joins TRBV7-3 to TRBJ2-3; D gene uncertain. Per the germline V gene, CDR1 is SGHTA and CDR2 is FQGTGA. The ends were cut back, 4 bases at V and 0 bases at J, with 11 bases in the middle. The CDR3 is made up of 15 amino acids. CDR3 protein: CASSSEPSSTDTQYF. CDR3 in DNA: TGTGCCAGCAGCTCCGAACCCTCTAGCACAGATACGCAGTATTTT.

The chain employs TRBV7-8 and TRBJ1-5, with 9 bases lining up with TRBD1. Germline lookup yields CDR1 SGHVS and CDR2 FQNEAQ. J gave up 5 bases and V 6 bases, and 11 bases lay outside the gene matches. This CDR3 is 16 amino acids long. In DNA, the CDR3 is TGTGCCAGCAGTCGATCACCGGACAGGGGATATCAGCCCCAGCATTTT. It codes for CASSRSPDRGYQPQHF.

The chain joins TRBV4-1 to TRBJ1-1; no clear D. V lost 2 bases and J lost 3, with 10 bases in between. CDR3 length: 14 residues. The V gene's germline CDR1 is MGHRA and CDR2 YSYEKL. The CDR3, as DNA: TGCGCCAGCAGCCAATCGGAGGGAGACACTGAAGCTTTCTTT. Protein sequence: CASSQSEGDTEAFF.

The rearrangement links TRBV19 to TRBJ2-1; 11 nucleotides line up with TRBD2. The CDR3 runs 15 residues. V lost 2 bases, J lost 5 bases, and 2 bases stayed unmatched. Germline-derived CDR1 and CDR2 are LNHDA and SQIVND (reference sequence). The CDR3 DNA reads TGTGCCAGTAGTATATTAGCGGGGGGGAACAATGAGCAGTTCTTC. This sequence encodes CASSILAGGNNEQFF.

The chain has TRBV7-2 and TRBJ1-3; D gene ambiguous. Germline lookup yields CDR1 SGHTA and CDR2 FQGNSA. This CDR3 is 13 amino acids long. V lost 9 bases, J lost 0 bases, and 9 bases lay in between. The CDR3 sequence is CASSYSSGNTIYF. The CDR3 region has the DNA TGTGCCAGTTCGTATAGCTCTGGAAACACCATATATTTT.

This chain links TRBV5-4 with TRBJ2-7; D is perhaps TRBD1 (6 bases). V dropped 4 bases and J dropped 1 base, with 15 bases sitting between them. This CDR3 has 15 residues. Germline V gene sequence: CDR1 SGHNT, CDR2 YYREEE (reference sequence). This CDR3 is CASSIGQGPSYEQYF. In DNA, the CDR3 is TGTGCCAGCAGCATAGGTCAGGGGCCGTCCTACGAGCAGTACTTC.

The chain uses TRBV5-4 and TRBJ1-2, with D perhaps TRBD1 (6 bases). The CDR3 contains 15 residues. Per the germline V gene, CDR1 is SGHNT and CDR2 is YYREEE (reference sequence). Trimming pared 4 bases from V and 4 bases from J, leaving 17 bases between. Here the CDR3 reads CASSPQGYGGYGYTF. The CDR3, as DNA: TGTGCCAGCAGCCCACAGGGATATGGCGGCTATGGCTACACCTTC.

This sequence joins TRBV19 and TRBJ2-3; perhaps TRBD2 as D (7 bases). Trimming took 7 bases from V and 6 from J, leaving 23 bases between them. There are 16 residues in the CDR3. From germline, CDR1 is LNHDA and CDR2 SQIVND (reference sequence). CDR3 DNA: TGTGCCAGTACCCGTTCGGGGGGCGTATCGGTGGATACGCAGTATTTT. Protein sequence: CASTRSGGVSVDTQYF.

The rearrangement uses TRBV15 and TRBJ2-7; the D is unclear. The CDR3 is 16 amino acids. Germline CDR1 is LNHNV and CDR2 is YYDKDF (reference sequence). Trimming took 0 bases from V and 7 from J, leaving 19 bases between them. CDR3 protein: CATSRDRDTTKVEQYF. The DNA of the CDR3 is TGTGCCACCAGCAGAGATAGAGACACCACAAAAGTAGAGCAGTACTTC.

V and J are TRBV9 and TRBJ2-7; 9 nucleotides match TRBD2. Germline values: CDR1 SGDLS, CDR2 YYNGEE. V was clipped by 4 bases and J by 5 bases; unmatched bases: 10. The CDR3 consists of 15 residues. CDR3 region: CASSTAPSGDNEQYF. CDR3 nucleotide sequence: TGTGCCAGCAGCACCGCCCCTAGCGGGGACAACGAGCAGTACTTC.